What follows are 13 T cell receptor beta chains derived from one specimen sequenced in a study of blood T cell repertoires in COVID-19. The assay was immunoSEQ multiplex PCR, and TCRdb's table has in-frame clones only and misses some. The profile shows a few hundred thousand clones, 70% to 90% of them singletons. Sequenced sample: peripheral blood. Source of these receptors: a woman between 50 and 59 years old with COVID-19, enrolled during active disease.

This chain joins TRBV2 and TRBJ2-2; D is perhaps TRBD1 (5 bases). Trimming removed 8 bases from V and 5 bases from J, with 21 bases in between. CDR1 and CDR2 from the germline V gene are SNHLY and FYNNEI. This CDR3 is 16 amino acids long. The CDR3 coding sequence is TGTGCCAGCCTACGGATGCAGGGTTTTGGGACCGGGGAGCTGTTTTTT. Its translation: CASLRMQGFGTGELFF.

The V and J genes are TRBV6-5 and TRBJ2-7, with a weak D call TRBD1 (6 bases). The CDR3 spans 14 residues. Germline loops: CDR1 MNHEY, CDR2 SVGAGI. V was trimmed by 0 bases and J by 6 bases, leaving 12 bases between them. The CDR3 bases are TGTGCCAGCAGTTACTCGAGGGGCAGGGGCGAGCAGTACTTC. Its protein product is CASSYSRGRGEQYF.

Worth noting for this clone: This specimen includes other DNA sequences encoding the same CDR3. The CDR3 DNA reads TGTGCCACCAGTGATGGGGGGACTGAAGCTTTCTTT. It yields the protein CATSDGGTEAFF. This chain joins TRBV24-1 and TRBJ1-1, with D perhaps matching TRBD1 (5 bases). V shed 3 bases and J shed 5 bases, with 6 bases lying between them. Per germline, CDR1 KGHDR and CDR2 SFDVKD. The CDR3 runs to 12 residues.

The rearrangement uses TRBV7-3 and TRBJ1-1, with D possibly being TRBD1 (6 bases). Trimming cost V 3 bases and J 5 bases, with 10 bases left between them. The CDR3 runs 13 residues. Germline lookup yields CDR1 SGHTA and CDR2 FQGTGA. The CDR3 sequence is CASSLQRGTEAFF. For the CDR3, the DNA is TGTGCCAGCAGCTTGCAGAGGGGGACTGAAGCTTTCTTT.

This chain connects TRBV2 to TRBJ2-5; D remains ambiguous. V lost 4 bases, J lost 6 bases, and 9 bases lay in between. The CDR3 spans 12 residues. Germline CDR1 SNHLY, CDR2 FYNNEI. CDR3 nucleotide sequence: TGTGCCAGCAGTGGGGCGTTGAAGACCCAGTACTTC. Its protein product is CASSGALKTQYF. The whole variable domain, remainder taken from reference TRBV2 and TRBJ2-5, is EPEVTQTPSHQVTQMGQEVILRCVPISNHLYFYWYRQILGQKVEFLVSFYNNEISEKSEIFDDQFSVERPDGSNFTLKIRSTKLEDSAMYFCASSGALKTQYFGPGTRLLVL.

The V and J genes are TRBV6-1 and TRBJ1-5; weak D call: TRBD1 (6 bases). Germline CDR1 and CDR2: MNHNS and SASEGT. V was trimmed by 0 bases and J by 1 base, leaving 13 bases between them. The CDR3 contains 17 residues. The CDR3, as DNA: TGTGCCAGCAGTGAAGCGCTTGGGGGACACAGCAATCAGCCCCAGCATTTT. Its protein product is CASSEALGGHSNQPQHF.

The chain uses TRBV27 and TRBJ1-1; 11 nucleotides agree with TRBD1. CDR1 MNHEY and CDR2 SMNVEV come from the germline V gene (reference sequence). The CDR3 has 15 amino acids. The ends lost 5 bases at V and 5 bases at J; junction bases unmatched: 7. The CDR3 nucleotides read TGTGCCAGCAGTGGGGGGACAGGGGGAACGACTGAAGCTTTCTTT. The encoded protein is CASSGGTGGTTEAFF.

The chain carries TRBV2 and TRBJ2-7; 9 bases are shared with TRBD1. This CDR3 comprises 16 residues. With V trimmed by 5 bases and J by 2 bases, 10 bases remained unmatched. Germline V gene lookup returns CDR1 SNHLY and CDR2 FYNNEI. The CDR3 nucleotides read TGTGCCAGCAGTCATGTAAGGACAGGGGCCACCTACGAGCAGTACTTC. This translates into CASSHVRTGATYEQYF.

The CDR3 coding sequence is TGCAGCGCGGAAAGGGGGGGAATGAACACTGAAGCTTTCTTT. Its translation: CSAERGGMNTEAFF. This chain uses TRBV29-1 with TRBJ1-1; D possibly corresponds to TRBD1 (6 bases). CDR3 size: 14 residues. Trimming pared 7 bases from V and 0 bases from J, leaving 15 bases between. CDR1 and CDR2 from the germline V gene are SQVTM and ANQGSEA.

The gene calls are TRBV27 and TRBJ1-5, with TRBD1 identical over 9 bases. The CDR3 extends over 17 amino acids. The germline V gene has CDR1 MNHEY and CDR2 SMNVEV (reference sequence). V gave up 5 bases and J gave up 2 bases; unmatched junction bases: 10. CDR3 coding DNA: TGTGCCAGCAGTCCGGGACAGGGCTTGGTCGGCAATCAGCCCCAGCATTTT. As protein: CASSPGQGLVGNQPQHF.

This clone showed up just once. This chain connects TRBV3-1 (or the pseudogene TRBV3-2) to TRBJ1-4; 8 bases align to TRBD1. The CDR3 has 14 residues. CDR1 and CDR2 (germline): LGHDT, YNNKEL (reference sequence). V shed 5 bases, J shed 1 base, and the junction held 0 bases outside the gene matches. The CDR3 coding sequence is TGTGCCAGCAGCGGACAGGGAACTAATGAAAAACTGTTTTTT. It yields the protein CASSGQGTNEKLFF.

The chain is built from TRBV30 and TRBJ1-1; 7 bases are shared with TRBD1. This CDR3 is built from 13 residues. The ends lost 1 base at V and 4 bases at J; junction bases unmatched: 3. Germline V gene lookup returns CDR1 GTSNPN and CDR2 SVGIG (reference sequence). The CDR3 bases are TGTGCCTGGAGTGAGGGACAGCTCACTGAAGCTTTCTTT. Its translation: CAWSEGQLTEAFF.

The chain uses TRBV4-1 and TRBJ1-4; tentative D call: TRBD1 (5 bases). CDR3 length equals 15 residues. Trimming removed 4 bases at V and 8 bases at J, with 17 bases between. Germline V gene lookup returns CDR1 MGHRA and CDR2 YSYEKL. CDR3 loop: CASSPPPGQGEKLFF. Written as DNA, the CDR3 is TGCGCCAGCAGCCCCCCCCCAGGACAAGGGGAAAAACTGTTTTTT.